The clone carrying this T cell receptor beta chain appeared many times. The antigen is unknown. This sample's time point: sample taken at primary tumor resection. TCRdb redid the calling of the 5' RACE reads with MiXCR, one entry per CDR3 protein. The data contain about 38,000 distinct CDR3 sequences, 7.5% of them singletons. Germline CDR1 reads SGHNT; CDR2 reads YENEEA. The CDR3 contains 15 residues. The V segment lost 8 bases and the J segment 1 base; nucleotides outside the gene matches: 9. The data stem from a study of spatial heterogeneity in lung cancer. Study results and caveats: Blood showed ubiquitous tumor TCRs more often at resection than at routine follow-up.

Here the sequenced sample was PBMCs, taken at surgery. This chain uses TRBV11-3 with TRBJ2-3, with 7 bases aligning to TRBD2. The clonotype was recovered from a male donor with early-stage non-small cell lung cancer. Here the CDR3 reads CASASHGGGTDTQYF. The CDR3 nucleotides read TGTGCCAGCGCATCCCATGGGGGGGGCACAGATACGCAGTATTTT. The complete variable domain, with remaining parts taken from reference TRBV11-3 and TRBJ2-3, reads EAGVVQSPRYKIIEKKQPVAFWCNPISGHNTLYWYLQNLGQGPELLIRYENEEAVDDSQLPKDRFSAERLKGVDSTLKIQPAELGDSAVYLCASASHGGGTDTQYFGPGTRLTVL.